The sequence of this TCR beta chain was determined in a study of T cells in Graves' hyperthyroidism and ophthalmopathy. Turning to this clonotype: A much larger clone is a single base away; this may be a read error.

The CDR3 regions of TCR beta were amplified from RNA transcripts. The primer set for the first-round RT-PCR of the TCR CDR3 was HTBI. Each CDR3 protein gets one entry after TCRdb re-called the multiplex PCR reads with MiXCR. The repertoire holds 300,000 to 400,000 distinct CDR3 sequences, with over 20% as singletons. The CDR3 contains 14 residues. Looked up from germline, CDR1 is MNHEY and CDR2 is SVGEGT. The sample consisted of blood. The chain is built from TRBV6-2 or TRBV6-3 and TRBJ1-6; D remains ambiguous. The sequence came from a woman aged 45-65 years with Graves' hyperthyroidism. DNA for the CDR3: TGTGCCAACAGTACCGGGTCCGATAATTCACCCCTCCACTTT. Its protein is CANSTGSDNSPLHF.